This T cell receptor beta chain is from a study of radiotherapy plus CTLA-4 blockade in lung cancer (dated by TCRdb to the late 2010s). Describing the broader study: Among enrolled patients, roughly 17% had an objective response and 25% to 40% reached disease control. Study-wide conclusions, independent of this receptor: After treatment with radiotherapy and ipilimumab, TCR clones that originated in tumors expanded in peripheral blood. The strongest predictors of response were reported to be early dynamic shifts in blood T cell clones along with a rise in serum interferon-beta following radiation.

The library was produced with the immunoSEQ multiplex PCR assay. TCRdb provides this immuneACCESS table in a form limited to in-frame rearrangements. Some clones are lacking; in checked studies, under half of them reflect an unresolved V gene, and why the rest are absent is not known. The sample table holds some 66,000 clones, of which approximately 83% were seen once. Less than 4.5% of the sample goes to the ten largest clones. CDR1 SGHRS and CDR2 YFSETQ were looked up in the germline V gene. The CDR3, from cysteine to phenylalanine, totals 15 residues. The kept DNA is CDR3 alone, 45 bases in frame from the first base. Relative to germline, V is 0 bases shorter and J is 2 bases shorter, with 10 bases between their ends. In this study, focal radiation therapy paired with CTLA-4 blockade (ipilimumab) was tested in patients who had chemo-refractory metastatic non-small-cell lung cancer. Note on this clone: This receptor's antigen is unknown. There are no base qualities to consult, and no much larger clone falls within one base.

This sequence was found in a human donor with non-small cell lung cancer who had a partial response to radiotherapy plus ipilimumab. Recombination connected TRBV5-1 to TRBJ2-3; a confident D gene designation cannot be given. The sequencing here drew on peripheral blood, taken from a patient treated with radiotherapy plus ipilimumab. The CDR3 region has the sequence CASSLDGVVTDTQYF. The DNA reads as follows: TGCGCCAGCAGCTTGGACGGAGTCGTCACAGATACGCAGTATTTT.